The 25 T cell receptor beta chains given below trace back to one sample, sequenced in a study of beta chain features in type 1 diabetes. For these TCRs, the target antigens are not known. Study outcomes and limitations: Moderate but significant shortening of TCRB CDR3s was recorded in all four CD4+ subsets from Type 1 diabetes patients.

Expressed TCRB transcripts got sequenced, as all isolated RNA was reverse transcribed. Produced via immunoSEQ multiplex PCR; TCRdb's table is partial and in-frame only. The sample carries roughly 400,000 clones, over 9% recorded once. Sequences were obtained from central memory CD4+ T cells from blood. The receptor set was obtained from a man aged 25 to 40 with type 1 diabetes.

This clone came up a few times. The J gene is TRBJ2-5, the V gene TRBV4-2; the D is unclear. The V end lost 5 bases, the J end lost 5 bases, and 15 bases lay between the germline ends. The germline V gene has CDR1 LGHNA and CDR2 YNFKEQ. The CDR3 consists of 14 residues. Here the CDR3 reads CASSLDLWSETQYF. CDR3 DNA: TGTGCCAGCAGCTTAGATCTCTGGTCGGAGACCCAGTACTTC.

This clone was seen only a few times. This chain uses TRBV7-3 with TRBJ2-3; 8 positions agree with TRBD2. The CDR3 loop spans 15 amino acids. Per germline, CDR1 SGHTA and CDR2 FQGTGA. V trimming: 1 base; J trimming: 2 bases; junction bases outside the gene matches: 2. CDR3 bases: TGTGCCAGCAGCTTAAGACTAGCGAACACAGATACGCAGTATTTT. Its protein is CASSLRLANTDTQYF. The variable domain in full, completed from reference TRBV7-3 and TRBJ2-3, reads GAGVSQTPSNKVTEKGKYVELRCDPISGHTALYWYRQSLGQGPEFLIYFQGTGAADDSGLPNDRFFAVRPEGSVSTLKIQRTERGDSAVYLCASSLRLANTDTQYFGPGTRLTVL.

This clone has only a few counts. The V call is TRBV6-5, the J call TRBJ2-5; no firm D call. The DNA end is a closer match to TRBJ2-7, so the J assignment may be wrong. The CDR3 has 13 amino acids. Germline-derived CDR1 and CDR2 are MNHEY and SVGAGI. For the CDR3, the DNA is TGTGCCAGCAGTTACGGGGAATCCTACGAGCAGTACTTC. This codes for CASSYGESYEQYF.

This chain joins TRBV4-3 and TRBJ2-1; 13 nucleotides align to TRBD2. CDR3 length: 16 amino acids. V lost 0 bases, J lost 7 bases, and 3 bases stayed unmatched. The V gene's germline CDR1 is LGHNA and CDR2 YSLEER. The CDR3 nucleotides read TGCGCCAGCAGCCAAGATCGGACTAGCGGGAGTAATGAGCAGTTCTTC. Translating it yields CASSQDRTSGSNEQFF.

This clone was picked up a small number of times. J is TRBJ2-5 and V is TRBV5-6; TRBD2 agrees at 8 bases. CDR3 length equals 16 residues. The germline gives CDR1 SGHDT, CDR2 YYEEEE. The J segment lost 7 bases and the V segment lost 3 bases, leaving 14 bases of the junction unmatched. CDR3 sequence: CASSWMVLAEVRTQYF. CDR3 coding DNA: TGTGCCAGCAGCTGGATGGTACTAGCGGAAGTAAGGACCCAGTACTTC. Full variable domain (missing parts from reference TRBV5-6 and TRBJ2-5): DAGVTQSPTHLIKTRGQQVTLRCSPKSGHDTVSWYQQALGQGPQFIFQYYEEEERQRGNFPDRFSGHQFPNYSSELNVNALLLGDSALYLCASSWMVLAEVRTQYFGPGTRLLVL.

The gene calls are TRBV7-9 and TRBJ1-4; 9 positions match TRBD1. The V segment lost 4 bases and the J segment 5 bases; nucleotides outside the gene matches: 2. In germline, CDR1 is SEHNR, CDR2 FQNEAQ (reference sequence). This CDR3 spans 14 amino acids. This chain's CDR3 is CASSSGTGNEKLFF. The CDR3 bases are TGTGCCAGCAGCTCCGGGACAGGGAATGAAAAACTGTTTTTT.

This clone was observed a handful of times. As DNA, the CDR3 is TGTGCCAGCAGCTTAGTCCGAGCCGGGGAGCTGTTTTTT. As protein: CASSLVRAGELFF. This chain joins TRBV7-2 and TRBJ2-2; D is undetermined. This CDR3 region has 13 residues. Per germline, CDR1 SGHTA and CDR2 FQGNSA. V was shortened by 1 base and J by 6 bases, with 6 bases between the two germline ends.

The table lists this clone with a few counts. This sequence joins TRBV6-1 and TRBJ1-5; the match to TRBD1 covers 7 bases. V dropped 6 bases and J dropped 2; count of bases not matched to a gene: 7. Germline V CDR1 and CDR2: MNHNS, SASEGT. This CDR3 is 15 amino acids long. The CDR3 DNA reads TGTGCCAGCAGGGGAACTGACAGGGGCAATCAGCCCCAGCATTTT. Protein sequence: CASRGTDRGNQPQHF.

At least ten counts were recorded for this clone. DNA of the CDR3: TGTGCCAGCAGTGCCGTGGGCTATGGCTACACCTTC. Protein: CASSAVGYGYTF. The V call is TRBV25-1, the J call TRBJ1-2, with D uncertain. Trimming took 4 bases from V and 4 from J, leaving 7 bases between them. CDR3 length equals 12 residues. The germline V gene encodes CDR1 MGHDK and CDR2 SYGVNS.

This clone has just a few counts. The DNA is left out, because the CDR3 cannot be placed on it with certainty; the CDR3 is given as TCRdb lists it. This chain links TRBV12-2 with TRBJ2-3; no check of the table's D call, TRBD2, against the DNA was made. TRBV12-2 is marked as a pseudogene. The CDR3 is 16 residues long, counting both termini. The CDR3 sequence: CASRPQDYSCTDTQYF.

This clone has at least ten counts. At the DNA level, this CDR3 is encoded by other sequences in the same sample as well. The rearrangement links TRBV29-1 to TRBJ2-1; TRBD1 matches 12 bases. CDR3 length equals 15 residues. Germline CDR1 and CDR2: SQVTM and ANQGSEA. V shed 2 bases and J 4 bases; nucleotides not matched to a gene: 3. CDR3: CSVEPGQGAYNEQFF. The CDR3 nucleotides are TGCAGCGTTGAACCGGGACAGGGGGCATACAATGAGCAGTTCTTC.

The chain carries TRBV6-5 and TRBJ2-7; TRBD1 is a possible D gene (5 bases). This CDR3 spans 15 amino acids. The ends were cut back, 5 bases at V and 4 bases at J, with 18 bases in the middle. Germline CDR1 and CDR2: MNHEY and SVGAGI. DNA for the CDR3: TGTGCCAGCAGTCGGGCCCAGGGTACTCGGTACGAGCAGTACTTC. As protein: CASSRAQGTRYEQYF.

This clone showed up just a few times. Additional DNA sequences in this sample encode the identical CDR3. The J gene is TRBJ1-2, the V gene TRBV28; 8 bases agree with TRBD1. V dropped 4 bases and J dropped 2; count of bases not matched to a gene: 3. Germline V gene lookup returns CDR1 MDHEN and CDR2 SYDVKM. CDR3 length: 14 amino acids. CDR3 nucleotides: TGTGCCAGCAGTTCAGGACAGGGCAACTATGGCTACACCTTC. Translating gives CASSSGQGNYGYTF.

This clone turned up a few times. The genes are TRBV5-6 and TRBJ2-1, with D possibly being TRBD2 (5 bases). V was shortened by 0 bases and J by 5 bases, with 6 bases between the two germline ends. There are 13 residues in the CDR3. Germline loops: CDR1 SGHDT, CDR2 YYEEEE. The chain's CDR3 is CASSLAADNEQFF. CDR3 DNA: TGTGCCAGCAGCTTGGCAGCGGACAATGAGCAGTTCTTC.

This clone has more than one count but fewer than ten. The CDR3 here is CASSRDSRRNTIYF. In DNA form, the CDR3 reads TGTGCCAGCAGCCGAGACTCCCGCCGGAACACCATATATTTT. V usage is TRBV6-5 and J usage is TRBJ1-3; no definite D call. Germline V gene sequence: CDR1 MNHEY, CDR2 SVGAGI. V lost 6 bases, J lost 7 bases, and 16 bases lay in between. The CDR3 length is 14 residues.

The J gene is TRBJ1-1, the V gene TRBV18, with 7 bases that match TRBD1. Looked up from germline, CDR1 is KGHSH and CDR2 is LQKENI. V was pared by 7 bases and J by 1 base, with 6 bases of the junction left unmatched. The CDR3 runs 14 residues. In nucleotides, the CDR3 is TGTGCCAGCTTACGGGACAGCCAGAACACTGAAGCTTTCTTT. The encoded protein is CASLRDSQNTEAFF. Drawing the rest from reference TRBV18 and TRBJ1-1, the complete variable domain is NAGVMQNPRHLVRRRGQEARLRCSPMKGHSHVYWYRQLPEEGLKFMVYLQKENIIDESGMPKERFSAEFPKEGPSILRIQQVVRGDSAAYFCASLRDSQNTEAFFGQGTRLTVV.

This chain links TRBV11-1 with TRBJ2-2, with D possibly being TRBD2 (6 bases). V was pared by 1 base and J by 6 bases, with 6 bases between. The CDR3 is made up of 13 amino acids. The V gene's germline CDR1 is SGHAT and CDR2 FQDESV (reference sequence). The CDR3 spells CASSLGLAGELFF. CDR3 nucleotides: TGTGCCAGCAGCTTAGGACTAGCCGGGGAGCTGTTTTTT.

The CDR3 DNA follows: TGTGCCAGCAGCTTCGGGACAGGTTATGGCTACACCTTC. It yields the protein CASSFGTGYGYTF. The rearrangement links TRBV11-2 to TRBJ1-2; 8 positions agree with TRBD1. J gave up 5 bases and V 3 bases, and 2 bases lay outside the gene matches. The CDR3 sequence is 13 residues long. The germline V gene has CDR1 SGHAT and CDR2 FQNNGV.

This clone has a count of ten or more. The CDR3 protein is CASNNRVGEQYF. In DNA, the CDR3 is TGTGCCAGCAACAACAGGGTGGGCGAGCAGTACTTC. The V and J genes are TRBV28 and TRBJ2-7; TRBD1 is a possible D gene (6 bases). CDR3 size: 12 residues. The V end lost 7 bases, the J end lost 6 bases, and 13 bases lay between the germline ends. CDR1 is MDHEN, CDR2 SYDVKM, per germline. Full variable domain (remainder filled in from reference TRBV28 and TRBJ2-7): DVKVTQSSRYLVKRTGEKVFLECVQDMDHENMFWYRQDPGLGLRLIYFSYDVKMKEKGDIPEGYSVSREKKERFSLILESASTNQTSMYLCASNNRVGEQYFGPGTRLTVT.

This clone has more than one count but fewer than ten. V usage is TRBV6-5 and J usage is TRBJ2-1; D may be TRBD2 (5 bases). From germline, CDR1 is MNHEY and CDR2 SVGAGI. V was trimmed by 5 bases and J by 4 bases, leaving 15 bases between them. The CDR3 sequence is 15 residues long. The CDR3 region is CASSVTSGLYNEQFF. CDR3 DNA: TGTGCCAGCAGTGTTACAAGCGGACTGTACAATGAGCAGTTCTTC.

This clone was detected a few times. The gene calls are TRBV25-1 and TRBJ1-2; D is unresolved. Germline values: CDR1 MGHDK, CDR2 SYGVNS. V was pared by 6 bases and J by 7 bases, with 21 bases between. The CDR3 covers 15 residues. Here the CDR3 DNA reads TGTGCCAGCAGCTCAAGTTTGACAAGCCTGGTTGGCTACACCTTC. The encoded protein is CASSSSLTSLVGYTF.

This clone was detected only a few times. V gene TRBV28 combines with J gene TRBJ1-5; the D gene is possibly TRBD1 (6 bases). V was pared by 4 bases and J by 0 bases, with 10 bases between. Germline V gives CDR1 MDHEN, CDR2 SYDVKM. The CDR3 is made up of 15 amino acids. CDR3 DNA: TGTGCCAGCAGTTATGGACAGATTAGCAATCAGCCCCAGCATTTT. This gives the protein CASSYGQISNQPQHF. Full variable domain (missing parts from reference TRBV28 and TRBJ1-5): DVKVTQSSRYLVKRTGEKVFLECVQDMDHENMFWYRQDPGLGLRLIYFSYDVKMKEKGDIPEGYSVSREKKERFSLILESASTNQTSMYLCASSYGQISNQPQHFGDGTRLSIL.

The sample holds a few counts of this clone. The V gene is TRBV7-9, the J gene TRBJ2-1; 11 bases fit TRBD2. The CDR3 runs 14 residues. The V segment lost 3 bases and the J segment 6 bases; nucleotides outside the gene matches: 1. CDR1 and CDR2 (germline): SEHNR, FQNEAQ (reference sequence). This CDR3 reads CASSLGTSGNEQFF. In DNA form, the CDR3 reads TGTGCCAGCAGCTTGGGGACTAGCGGCAATGAGCAGTTCTTC.

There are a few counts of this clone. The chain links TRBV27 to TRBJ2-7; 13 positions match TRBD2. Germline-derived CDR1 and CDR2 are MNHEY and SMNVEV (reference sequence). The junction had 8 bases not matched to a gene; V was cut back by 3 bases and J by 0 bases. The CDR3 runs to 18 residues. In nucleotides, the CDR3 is TGTGCCAGCAGTTTCCAACTAGCGGGAGGGACGAGCTCCTACGAGCAGTACTTC. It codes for CASSFQLAGGTSSYEQYF.

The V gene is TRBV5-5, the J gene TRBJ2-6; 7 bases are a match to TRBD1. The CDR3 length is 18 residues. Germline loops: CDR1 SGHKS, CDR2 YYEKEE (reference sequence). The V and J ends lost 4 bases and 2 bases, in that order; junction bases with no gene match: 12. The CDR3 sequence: CASSQEGGRGTGANVLTF. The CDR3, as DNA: TGTGCCAGCAGCCAAGAAGGTGGCAGGGGGACTGGGGCCAACGTCCTGACTTTC.